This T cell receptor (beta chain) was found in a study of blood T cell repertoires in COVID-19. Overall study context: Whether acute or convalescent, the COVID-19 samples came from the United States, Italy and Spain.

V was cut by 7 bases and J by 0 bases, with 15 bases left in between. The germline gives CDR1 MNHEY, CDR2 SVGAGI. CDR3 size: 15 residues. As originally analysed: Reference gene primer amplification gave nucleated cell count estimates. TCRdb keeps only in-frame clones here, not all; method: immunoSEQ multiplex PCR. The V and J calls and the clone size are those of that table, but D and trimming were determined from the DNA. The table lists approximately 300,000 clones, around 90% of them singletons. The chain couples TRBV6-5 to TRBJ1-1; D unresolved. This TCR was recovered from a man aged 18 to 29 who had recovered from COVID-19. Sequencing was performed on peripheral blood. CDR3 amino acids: CASTPGSPMNTEAFF. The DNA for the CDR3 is TGTGCCAGCACCCCGGGGTCCCCTATGAACACTGAAGCTTTCTTT.